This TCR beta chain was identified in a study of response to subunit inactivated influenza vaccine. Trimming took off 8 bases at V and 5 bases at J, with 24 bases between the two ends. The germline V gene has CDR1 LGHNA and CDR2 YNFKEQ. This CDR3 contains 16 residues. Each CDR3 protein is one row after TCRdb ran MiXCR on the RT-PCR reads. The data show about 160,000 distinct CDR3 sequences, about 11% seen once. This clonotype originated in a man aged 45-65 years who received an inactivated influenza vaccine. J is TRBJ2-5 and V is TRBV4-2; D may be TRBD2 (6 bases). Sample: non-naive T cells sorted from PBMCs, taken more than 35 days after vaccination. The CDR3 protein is CASGPGLRGLLETQYF. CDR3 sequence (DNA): TGTGCCAGCGGCCCCGGGCTGCGGGGACTTCTCGAGACCCAGTACTTC.